The next 18 T cell receptor beta chains were all read from a single sample in a study of tumor and adjacent non-tumor tissue in lung cancer. This sample's RNA came from whole unsorted tissue. A modified ARM-PCR protocol with three rounds of nested PCR amplified TCRbeta. TCRdb recomputed calls from the multiplex PCR reads with MiXCR, one row per CDR3 protein. The sample carries tens of thousands of distinct CDR3 sequences, 65% to 75% recorded once. Sequencing input: lung tumor tissue. These receptors were taken from a man between 60 and 75 years old with non-small cell lung cancer.

As for this clonotype: The final CDR3 position lacks the conserved phenylalanine or tryptophan, pointing to a likely read error. V and J are TRBV11-1 and TRBJ2-2; 7 nucleotides line up with TRBD2. The length of the CDR3 is 14 residues. V lost 10 bases to trimming and J lost 4 bases; unmatched junction nucleotides: 9. Germline values: CDR1 SGHAT, CDR2 FQDESV (reference sequence). In nucleotides, the CDR3 is TGTGCCAACACCCGGACTAGTGGCACCGGGGAGCTGTTTTCT. Translating gives CANTRTSGTGELFS.

In the case of this clonotype: Just one base apart from a much larger clone, this may be a read error. J is TRBJ2-3 and V is TRBV28; no clear D gene. Between the trimmed V and J ends, which lost 5 bases and 3 bases, there was a span of 9 bases. The CDR3 covers 13 residues. Germline V CDR1 and CDR2: MDHEN, SYDVKM. The CDR3 DNA reads TGTGCCAGCAGTGTTTATCGGACAGATACGCAGTATTTT. This translates into CASSVYRTDTQYF.

The sample holds many counts of this clonotype. This chain joins TRBV10-2 and TRBJ1-2; no reliable D call. The V and J ends lost 4 bases and 5 bases respectively, with 2 bases between them. The germline V gene has CDR1 WSHSY and CDR2 SAAADI. CDR3 length equals 10 residues. CDR3 bases: TGCGCCAGCAGTGGGTATGGCTACACCTTC. Translation gives CASSGYGYTF.

The table lists this clonotype with a few counts. This chain uses TRBV18 with TRBJ2-7; D uncertain. The CDR3 is 11 residues long. Germline V gives CDR1 KGHSH, CDR2 LQKENI. V lost 2 bases and J 5 bases, leaving 4 bases between the germline ends. The CDR3 loop is CASSPADEQYF. The CDR3 nucleotides are TGTGCCAGCTCACCAGCGGACGAGCAGTACTTC.

Concerning this clonotype itself: An end of the junction differs from the germline gene, which may be a read error. This chain links TRBV5-1 with TRBJ1-5; tentative D call: TRBD1 (6 bases). Germline V CDR1 and CDR2: SGHRS, YFSETQ. The CDR3 extends over 15 amino acids. CDR3 coding DNA: TGCGCCAGCAGCCCGCAGGGGTATAGCAATCAGCTCCAGCATTTT. Protein product: CASSPQGYSNQLQHF. The whole variable domain, filled in from reference TRBV5-1 and TRBJ1-5, reads KAGVTQTPRYLIKTRGQQVTLSCSPISGHRSVSWYQQTPGQGLQFLFEYFSETQRNKGNFPGRFSGRQFSNSRSEMNVSTLELGDSALYLCASSPQGYSNQLQHFGDGTRLSIL.

A word on this clonotype: Given a much more abundant clone one base away, this may be a read error. This chain connects TRBV20-1 to TRBJ1-6; D gene unclear. The CDR3 consists of 14 residues. Germline CDR1 reads DFQATT; CDR2 reads SNEGSKA (reference sequence). The CDR3 DNA reads as TGCAATGCTAGAGTGGGGAGGGATAATTCACCCCTCCACTTT. This encodes CNARVGRDNSPLHF.

The V gene is TRBV11-1, the J gene TRBJ1-1; possible D gene TRBD1, 5 bases. The CDR3 is 15 residues long. CDR1 and CDR2 from the germline V gene are SGHAT and FQDESV (reference sequence). Trimming stripped 3 bases from V and 10 bases from J, with 21 bases between. The CDR3, as DNA: TGTGCCAGCAGCTTGGAGAGGGGCCCGGACACTATAGCTTTCTTT. Its protein product is CASSLERGPDTIAFF. Full variable domain (rest looked up from reference TRBV11-1 and TRBJ1-1): EAEVAQSPRYKITEKSQAVAFWCDPISGHATLYWYRQILGQGPELLVQFQDESVVDDSQLPKDRFSAERLKGVDSTLKIQPAELGDSAMYLCASSLERGPDTIAFFGQGTRLTVV.

In regard to this clonotype: An end of the junction differs from the germline gene, which may be a read error. The chain carries TRBV4-2 and TRBJ2-4; tentative D call: TRBD2 (6 bases). Germline CDR1 reads LGHNA; CDR2 reads YNFKEQ. This CDR3 is 19 amino acids long. This chain's CDR3 is CAGSQAHASESLAKNIQYF. CDR3 sequence (DNA): TGTGCCGGCAGCCAAGCGCATGCTAGCGAATCGTTAGCCAAAAACATTCAGTACTTC.

A note on this clonotype: Compared with germline, one end of the junction differs, possibly owing to a read error. V is TRBV11-3 and J is TRBJ2-6; D uncertain. The V gene's germline CDR1 is SGHNT and CDR2 YENEEA. This CDR3 is built from 15 residues. In DNA, the CDR3 is TGTGCCAGCAGCCAACAGCGTTCTTGGGCCAACGTCCTGGCTTTC. Translating gives CASSQQRSWANVLAF.

Of note for this clonotype: One junction end disagrees with the germline gene, perhaps due to a read error. The V call is TRBV4-3, the J call TRBJ2-4; no clear D gene. CDR1 and CDR2 from the germline V gene are LGHNA and YSLEER. The CDR3 is 16 amino acids. DNA for the CDR3: TGCGCCAGGAGCCAAGAATCCGGCGAGTGCCAAAACATTCAGTACTTC. Translation: CARSQESGECQNIQYF.

The chain links TRBV11-1 to TRBJ2-2; TRBD1 matches at 10 bases. The V segment lost 5 bases and the J segment 6 bases; nucleotides outside the gene matches: 9. Germline assignment: CDR1 SGHAT and CDR2 FQDESV (reference sequence). CDR3 length: 16 amino acids. CDR3 coding DNA: TGTGCCAGCAGCCATCGGGACAGGGGAGGTGCCGGGGAGCTGTTTTTT. Its translation is CASSHRDRGGAGELFF.

As for this clonotype: Just one base apart from a much larger clone, this may be a read error. This CDR3 reads CASSSGKTANYGYAF. The CDR3 DNA sequence: TGTGCCAGCAGCTCCGGGAAGACAGCTAACTATGGCTACGCCTTC. The rearrangement uses TRBV7-9 and TRBJ1-2; D is perhaps TRBD1 (5 bases). There are 15 residues in the CDR3. Germline V gene sequence: CDR1 SEHNR, CDR2 FQNEAQ (reference sequence).

This clonotype was detected once. This may be a read error: a much more frequent sequence differs by one nucleotide. V is TRBV11-2 and J is TRBJ2-5; D remains unclear. The CDR3 covers 17 residues. CDR1 and CDR2 from the germline V gene are SGHAT and FQNNGV. With 3 bases removed from V and 4 bases from J, the gap between germline ends came to 21 bases. The CDR3 DNA is TGTGCCAGCAGCTTCCGAGCCCCGCCAGATCCTATAGAGACCCAGTACTTC. This sequence encodes CASSFRAPPDPIETQYF.

This clonotype was recorded only once. A much larger clonotype is one base distant, so this may be a read error. The chain recombines TRBV20-1 with TRBJ2-5, with no clear D. This CDR3 region has 13 residues. Germline assignment: CDR1 DFQATT and CDR2 SNEGSKA (reference sequence). Trimming removed 2 bases at V and 4 bases at J, with 11 bases between. The CDR3 protein is CSARTVGAETQYF. CDR3 nucleotide sequence: TGCAGTGCTAGAACAGTGGGCGCAGAGACCCAGTACTTC.

The rearrangement links TRBV15 to TRBJ2-5, with unresolved D. V shed 0 bases and J shed 2 bases, with 10 bases lying between them. The CDR3 is made up of 15 amino acids. Germline V CDR1 and CDR2: LNHNV, YYDKDF (reference sequence). CDR3 region: CATSRELEVQETQYF. Here the CDR3 DNA reads TGTGCCACCAGCAGAGAGTTGGAAGTTCAAGAGACCCAGTACTTC.

Of note for this clonotype: A read error may explain this, as a much larger clone is one base away. J is TRBJ2-1 and V is TRBV12-3 or TRBV12-4; the D gene is possibly TRBD1 (5 bases). The CDR3 loop spans 12 amino acids. The CDR3 region is CASTRGGAEQLF. CDR3 coding DNA: TGTGCCAGCACAAGAGGTGGGGCTGAGCAGCTCTTC.

In the case of this clonotype: The junction departs from germline at one end; a sequencing error may be responsible. The chain is built from TRBV10-3 and TRBJ2-3; 8 nucleotides agree with TRBD2. CDR3 length: 16 amino acids. Germline-derived CDR1 and CDR2 are ENHRY and SYGVKD. The CDR3 region is CDISESAGGITVTQYF. The CDR3 DNA sequence: TGTGACATCAGTGAGTCGGCGGGGGGAATCACAGTTACGCAGTATTTT.

J is TRBJ1-3 and V is TRBV6-6, with no clear D. The CDR3 sequence is 10 residues long. Germline values: CDR1 MNHNY, CDR2 SVGAGI (reference sequence). Here the CDR3 DNA reads TGTGTCAGTCTCGGAAACACCATATATTTT. It yields the protein CVSLGNTIYF.